Listed below are T cell receptor beta chains from one sample, sequenced in a study of shared clonotypes between healthy human individuals. TCRdb's copy holds only in-frame clones and misses some; the assay was immunoSEQ multiplex PCR. The sample consists of about 1 million clones, about 75% of them appearing once. The sample consisted of memory CD4+ T cells sorted from blood. The receptors were gathered from a man aged 18-30 years in good health. Both conserved end residues are part of each CDR3. Expanded clones are given a class, and other clones once, few, many or no size at all.

CDR3 protein: CASSENQKPTDTQYF
clone size: .
J gene: TRBJ2-3
V gene: TRBV2

CDR3 protein: CASSMVGGSFSNPDTQYF
clone size: .
J gene: TRBJ2-3
V gene: TRBV19

CDR3 protein: CASSSAGSNTGELFF
clone size: once
J gene: TRBJ2-2
V gene: TRBV7-2

CDR3 protein: CSAVQGDNQPQHF
clone size: few
J gene: TRBJ1-5
V gene: TRBV29-1

CDR3 protein: CASSEGEGLKDGYTF
clone size: .
J gene: TRBJ1-2
V gene: TRBV25-1

CDR3 protein: CASSLRASGVTSSYNEQFF
clone size: .
J gene: TRBJ2-1
V gene: TRBV11-2

CDR3 protein: CASSQAAAGGTDTQYF
clone size: .
J gene: TRBJ2-3
V gene: TRBV4-3

CDR3 protein: CASSLVGTGGNEQYF
clone size: .
J gene: TRBJ2-7
V gene: TRBV11-2

CDR3 protein: CASSSPGGAYEQYF
clone size: .
J gene: TRBJ2-7
V gene: TRBV4-1

CDR3 protein: CASTHLGTEVLTYYGYTF
clone size: .
J gene: TRBJ1-2
V gene: TRBV28

CDR3 protein: CASSLKGGGFYEQYF
clone size: .
J gene: TRBJ2-7
V gene: TRBV7-9

CDR3 protein: CATRDRVVGYGYTF
clone size: .
J gene: TRBJ1-2
V gene: TRBV10-3

CDR3 protein: CASSDQGASTDTQYF
clone size: .
J gene: TRBJ2-3
V gene: TRBV6-1

CDR3 protein: CASSSGQGTYEQYF
clone size: .
J gene: TRBJ2-7
V gene: TRBV27

CDR3 protein: CASSHRSSGSPRNTGELFF
clone size: .
J gene: TRBJ2-2
V gene: TRBV18

CDR3 protein: CASSSASGKNSNQPQHF
clone size: once
J gene: TRBJ1-5
V gene: TRBV7-2

CDR3 protein: CASSSTRGYYGYTF
clone size: .
J gene: TRBJ1-2
V gene: TRBV28

CDR3 protein: CASSLGDRGVGYGYTF
clone size: few
J gene: TRBJ1-2
V gene: TRBV5-1

CDR3 protein: CASSRDSQDHLHF
clone size: .
J gene: TRBJ1-6
V gene: TRBV6-5

CDR3 protein: CAWSPRGAEQFF
clone size: .
J gene: TRBJ2-1
V gene: TRBV30

CDR3 protein: CASSVSSLNTEAFF
clone size: .
J gene: TRBJ1-1
V gene: TRBV9

CDR3 protein: CAWSVRVTGGRGYTF
clone size: .
J gene: TRBJ1-2
V gene: TRBV30

CDR3 protein: CATLAGPQETQYF
clone size: .
J gene: TRBJ2-5
V gene: TRBV2

CDR3 protein: CASSEVDGATYEQYF
clone size: .
J gene: TRBJ2-7
V gene: TRBV6-1

CDR3 protein: CASRRGFSGNTIYF
clone size: .
J gene: TRBJ1-3
V gene: TRBV5-4

CDR3 protein: CASRTTGGTEAFF
clone size: .
J gene: TRBJ1-1
V gene: TRBV6-1